The 16 T cell receptor beta chains below all came from one sample that was sequenced in a study of metastatic and nonmetastatic thyroid tumors. TCRdb re-clonotyped the PCR reads via MiXCR. In the table there are around 64,000 clones, approximately 4.1% of which are singletons. Treatment of any kind had been given to no patient before thyroid surgery. The sequencing sample was made of blood. The receptors were gathered from a female donor with papillary thyroid cancer or a benign thyroid nodule (not recorded which). Some clones in this sample may be carry-over from other donors' samples.

This clone was seen many times. Mismatch with germline at one junction end may stem from a read error. This sample also contains other DNA sequences that code for the same CDR3. The chain couples TRBV30 to TRBJ1-1; 7 bases line up with TRBD1. The CDR3 is 13 amino acids. The germline V gene has CDR1 GTSNPN and CDR2 SVGIG (reference sequence). The CDR3 nucleotides are TGTGCCTGGAGCGTACAGGGGAACACTGAAGCCTTCTTT. This translates into CAWSVQGNTEAFF.

This clone was seen repeatedly, ten times or more. The chain carries TRBV12-3 or TRBV12-4 and TRBJ1-4, with unresolved D. The CDR3 length is 16 residues. Trimming cost V 6 bases and J 0 bases, with 14 bases left between them. The CDR3 DNA follows: TGTGCCAGCAGCCGTGGGGTGGGAGCAACTAATGAAAAACTGTTTTTT. Translated: CASSRGVGATNEKLFF.

Ten or more counts support this clone. The V and J genes are TRBV29-1 and TRBJ2-5, with 9 nucleotides matching TRBD2. This CDR3 contains 14 residues. Germline lookup yields CDR1 SQVTM and CDR2 ANQGSEA. V lost 4 bases to trimming and J lost 4 bases; unmatched junction nucleotides: 7. CDR3 in amino acids: CSVGAGGGGETQYF. The CDR3 bases are TGCAGCGTTGGGGCGGGAGGGGGTGGAGAGACCCAGTACTTC.

This clone was counted between two and nine times. For the CDR3, the DNA is TGTGCCAGCAGTGGGCGGGGGGGCCTCACAGATACGCAGTATTTT. It specifies CASSGRGGLTDTQYF. The rearrangement uses TRBV6-1 and TRBJ2-3, with 9 bases fitting TRBD2. CDR1 and CDR2 from the germline V gene are MNHNS and SASEGT. The V and J ends lost 4 bases and 2 bases, in that order; junction bases with no gene match: 4. The CDR3 spans 15 residues.

This clone has ten or more counts. The chain joins TRBV12-3 or TRBV12-4 to TRBJ1-1, with no clear D. This CDR3 region has 12 residues. Trimming removed 4 bases at V and 5 bases at J, with 8 bases between. The CDR3 region is CASSYSTTEAFF. For the CDR3, the DNA is TGTGCCAGCAGTTATAGTACTACTGAAGCTTTCTTT.

Many counts were recorded for this clone. A clone one base away is much larger, so this may be a read error. The sample carries other DNA sequences with the same CDR3. This chain uses TRBV30 with TRBJ1-6; a weak D match, TRBD1 (5 bases). Germline loops: CDR1 GTSNPN, CDR2 SVGIG (reference sequence). CDR3 length: 13 residues. The CDR3 DNA reads as TGTGCTTGGAGTGTAGGTAGGGGTGCACCCCTCCACTTT. Protein: CAWSVGRGAPLHF.

The table lists this clone with many counts. The chain joins TRBV12-3 or TRBV12-4 to TRBJ2-1; D is possibly TRBD1 (6 bases). This CDR3 spans 19 amino acids. Trimming shortened V by 0 bases and J by 0 bases, and 18 bases separated the two germline ends. This CDR3 is CASSLAGASWLGSYNEQFF. DNA of the CDR3: TGTGCCAGCAGTTTAGCGGGGGCCTCCTGGTTGGGCTCCTACAATGAGCAGTTCTTC.

This clone was counted between two and nine times. The rearrangement uses TRBV29-1 and TRBJ1-2; D gene uncertain. In germline, CDR1 is SQVTM, CDR2 ANQGSEA. The V end was cut by 5 bases, the J end by 0 bases, with 13 bases between. The CDR3 runs to 14 residues. CDR3 sequence: CSVPFSRTNYGYTF. The CDR3 nucleotides are TGCAGCGTTCCCTTTAGCCGGACTAACTATGGCTACACCTTC.

As regards this clone: At one end the junction does not follow the germline gene, possibly because of a read error. The chain has TRBV6-9 and TRBJ1-6; D call uncertain. CDR1 is MNHGY, CDR2 SVAAGI, per germline. The CDR3 extends over 20 amino acids. CDR3 DNA: TGTGCCAGCAGTTACGCCTACTCTCCGGGCGGCTGGGCGGGTGATTCACCCCACCACTTT. Amino acid sequence: CASSYAYSPGGWAGDSPHHF.

In this sample, this clone turned up many times. The chain combines TRBV6-1 with TRBJ2-7; no definite D call. V lost 7 bases and J lost 7, with 17 bases in between. This CDR3 has 13 residues. Germline V gene sequence: CDR1 MNHNS, CDR2 SASEGT. CDR3 amino acids: CASKDRALGEQYF. CDR3 DNA sequence: TGTGCCAGCAAGGATAGGGCGTTGGGGGAGCAGTACTTC.

In its sample, this clone was seen a few times. Relative to the germline gene, one junction end is altered; a read error may explain this. The chain links TRBV7-3 to TRBJ2-2, with 8 nucleotides matching TRBD2. This CDR3 is built from 15 residues. Germline CDR1 reads SGHTA; CDR2 reads FQGTGA. CDR3 amino acids: CASSPSGFNTWELFF. CDR3 DNA sequence: TGTGCCAGCAGCCCTAGCGGGTTTAACACCTGGGAGCTGTTTTTT.

Points on this clone: Possible read error: a much larger clone is one base away. The chain carries TRBV20-1 and TRBJ2-5; 11 nucleotides line up with TRBD2. The trim removed 6 bases at V and 5 bases at J, leaving 14 bases unmatched. The length of the CDR3 is 16 residues. CDR1 and CDR2 from the germline V gene are DFQATT and SNEGSKA (reference sequence). CDR3 in amino acids: CSAAALGLAGSETQYF. In DNA form, the CDR3 reads TGCAGTGCGGCCGCCCTAGGACTAGCGGGTTCTGAGACCCAGTACTTC.

This clone was seen just once. This chain uses TRBV28 with TRBJ2-7, with 8 positions matching TRBD1. V dropped 6 bases and J dropped 11; count of bases not matched to a gene: 15. Germline V gene data show CDR1 as MDHEN and CDR2 as SYDVKM. This CDR3 is built from 14 residues. This CDR3 is CASRTPTGAYEEYF. The CDR3 DNA reads as TGTGCCAGCAGAACACCGACAGGGGCCTATGAGGAGTACTTC.

The chain uses TRBV6-1 and TRBJ2-3; D is unclear. This CDR3 comprises 14 residues. CDR1 MNHNS and CDR2 SASEGT come from the germline V gene. V was clipped by 7 bases and J by 5 bases, with 16 bases between them. The DNA of the CDR3 is TGTGCCAGCACCTTCCGCACCGGTGGAGATACGCAGTATTTT. Its protein is CASTFRTGGDTQYF.

This clone has ten or more counts. The V call is TRBV28, the J call TRBJ1-5; D unresolved. Germline-derived CDR1 and CDR2 are MDHEN and SYDVKM. V lost 1 base, J lost 6 bases, and 7 bases lay in between. CDR3 length: 13 residues. CDR3 nucleotide sequence: TGTGCCAGCAGTTTATCTTCAGGTCAGCCCCAGCATTTT. It specifies CASSLSSGQPQHF.

This clone appeared a few times. This CDR3 is CATSDPGGTSGRDIKYF. The CDR3 bases are TGTGCCACCAGTGATCCAGGTGGGACTAGCGGGAGAGACATCAAGTACTTC. V and J are TRBV24-1 and TRBJ2-4; 14 nucleotides line up with TRBD2. The V segment lost 3 bases and the J segment 14 bases; nucleotides outside the gene matches: 14. Germline V gives CDR1 KGHDR, CDR2 SFDVKD. The length of the CDR3 is 17 residues.